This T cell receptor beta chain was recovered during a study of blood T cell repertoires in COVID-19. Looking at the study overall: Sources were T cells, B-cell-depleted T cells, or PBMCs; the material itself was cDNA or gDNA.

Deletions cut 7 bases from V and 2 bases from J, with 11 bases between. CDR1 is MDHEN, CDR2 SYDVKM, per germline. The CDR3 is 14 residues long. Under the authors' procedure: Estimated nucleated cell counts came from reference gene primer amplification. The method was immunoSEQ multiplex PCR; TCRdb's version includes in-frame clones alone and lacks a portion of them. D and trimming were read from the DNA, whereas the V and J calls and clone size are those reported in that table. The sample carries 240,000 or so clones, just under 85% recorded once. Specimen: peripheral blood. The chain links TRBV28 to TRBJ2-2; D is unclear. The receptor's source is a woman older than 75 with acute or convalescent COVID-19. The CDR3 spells CASKRSGNTGELFF. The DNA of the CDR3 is TGTGCCAGCAAGAGGAGTGGAAACACCGGGGAGCTGTTTTTT.